This T cell receptor (beta chain) comes out of a study of blood T cell repertoires in COVID-19. Study overall: PBMCs, B-cell-depleted T cells, or T cells were the source of the cDNA or gDNA that made up the material.

Original processing methods: Cell counts per sample came from amplifying reference gene primers. Here immunoSEQ multiplex PCR was the method, and the copy in TCRdb shows in-frame clones only, minus some. That table is the source of V, J and clone size, and D and trimming were worked out from the DNA. The table has 200,000 to 300,000 clones, 70% to 90% seen once; the top ten hold approximately 9.6%. The V gene end was trimmed by 0 bases and the J gene end by 6 bases; junction bases not matched to a gene: 5. Germline CDR1 SGHTA, CDR2 FQGNSA. CDR3 size: 14 residues. The chain links TRBV7-2 to TRBJ2-7; 7 bases map to TRBD2. Sequencing used PBMCs or T cells enriched from blood (not recorded which). The clonotype comes from a woman between 45 and 65 years old with acute COVID-19. CDR3 coding DNA: TGTGCCAGCAGCTTAGCAGGGCTAGCGGTCGAGCAGTACTTC. This gives the protein CASSLAGLAVEQYF.